A selection of T cell receptor beta chains follows, all from one sample in a study of CDR3 diversity in severe acne. Each CDR3 protein is one row after TCRdb ran MiXCR on the PCR reads. Here the sample spans about 97,000 distinct CDR3 sequences, about half being singletons. The sequenced sample was blood. These receptors were taken from a male donor with acne. Both conserved end residues are part of each CDR3. The D gene is left open where the match is weak. Clone size is stated in some rows and not others, as once, few, many or a class when expanded.

>TRBJ1-1|.|TRBV29-1|.
TGCAGCCGGGACACTCCGAACACTGAAGCTTTCTTT
CSRDTPNTEAFF
>TRBJ1-1|.|TRBV7-9|many
TGTGCCAGCAGCTTAACTGGTGGGGGCACTGAAGCTTTCTTT
CASSLTGGGTEAFF
>TRBJ2-7|TRBD2|TRBV7-9|.
TGTGCCAGCAGCGGCGTCGATAGCGGGAGTGGTGCGCAGTACTTC
CASSGVDSGSGAQYF
>TRBJ2-1|TRBD2|TRBV25-1|.
TGTGCCAGCAGTTACCAGGCACCGGGACTAGCGGGAGGCCTCTACAATGAGCAGTTCTTC
CASSYQAPGLAGGLYNEQFF
>TRBJ2-5|.|TRBV29-1|.
TGCAGCGTTGAAGATCCACCGGGGGAGACCCAGTACTTC
CSVEDPPGETQYF
>TRBJ2-5|TRBD2|TRBV7-6|many
TGTGCCAGCAGCTTAGACCCTCCGCGGACTAGCGGGAGGGGGGCAGGGTACCAAGAGACCCAGTACTTC
CASSLDPPRTSGRGAGYQETQYF
>TRBJ2-7|.|TRBV7-9|.
TGTGCCAGCAGCCAAGATCGATCATGGTCCTCGGGCGAGCAGTACTTC
CASSQDRSWSSGEQYF
>TRBJ2-2|TRBD2|TRBV29-1|few
TGCAGCGTTGGGGGACTAGCGGGAGGCACGAACACCGGGGAGCTGTTTTTT
CSVGGLAGGTNTGELFF
>TRBJ2-7|TRBD2|TRBV5-4|many
TGTGCCAGCAGCTTGAACCGGGGGGGCACGTACGAGCAGTACTTC
CASSLNRGGTYEQYF
>TRBJ2-1|.|TRBV11-2|medium-sized
TGTGCCAGCAGCTTAGTTAGCGAGAGCTCCTACAATGAGCAGTTCTTC
CASSLVSESSYNEQFF
>TRBJ1-1|.|TRBV5-1|.
TGCGCCAGCAGTGTGGACCGAACAGGGCCCGGTGAAGCTTTCTTT
CASSVDRTGPGEAFF
>TRBJ1-4|.|TRBV6-1|.
TGTGCCAGCCGGACAGCAGCTAATGAAAAACTGTTTTTT
CASRTAANEKLFF
>TRBJ2-7|TRBD1|TRBV7-2|.
TGTGCCAGCAGCTTAGGGCAGGGGGTAGTCTACGAGCAGTACTTC
CASSLGQGVVYEQYF
>TRBJ2-2|.|TRBV7-3|.
TGTGCCAGCAGCTTAGGTTGGGCGACCGGGGAGCTGTTTTTT
CASSLGWATGELFF
>TRBJ2-1|TRBD2|TRBV7-2|many
TGTGCCAGCAGCACGACTAGCGGGGCTTACAATGAGCAGTTCTTC
CASSTTSGAYNEQFF
>TRBJ2-6|.|TRBV9|few
TGTGCCAGCAGCGTAGGCATAGGACCATTGACACGATTCTTCTCTGGGGCCAACGTCCTGACTTTC
CASSVGIGPLTRFFSGANVLTF
>TRBJ1-2|.|TRBV15|.
TGTGCCACCAGCAGAGATGGAAAGGGGCGGGTCTATGGCTACACCTTC
CATSRDGKGRVYGYTF
>TRBJ1-6|.|TRBV20-1|.
TGCAGTGCTAGAGATCTAAACAGGGCGAAAGGGTCACCCCTCCACTTT
CSARDLNRAKGSPLHF
>TRBJ2-1|.|TRBV13|.
TGTGCCAGCAGTTTAGCAGGGGATGAGCAGTTCTTC
CASSLAGDEQFF
>TRBJ2-7|TRBD1|TRBV13|.
TGTGCCAGCAGCTTGGGACAGGGGTTCTACGAGCAGTACTTC
CASSLGQGFYEQYF
>TRBJ1-2|.|TRBV25-1|.
TGTGCCAGCAGAACAGGGTCCCGAAAAACCTATGGCTACACCTTC
CASRTGSRKTYGYTF
>TRBJ1-5|TRBD1|TRBV2|.
TGTGCCAGCGGTTGGGACAGGGACGGACGCTGGGATCAGCCCCAGCATTTT
CASGWDRDGRWDQPQHF
>TRBJ1-2|.|TRBV12-3/TRBV12-4|.
TGTGCCAGCAGTTTAGGGGCGGTTCTCGTTGGCTACACCTTC
CASSLGAVLVGYTF
>TRBJ2-3|.|TRBV5-1|many
TGCGCCAGCAGCTTGGTCGTGGGAGGAACAGATACGCAGTATTTT
CASSLVVGGTDTQYF
>TRBJ2-7|.|TRBV25-1|.
TGTGCCAGCGTTGGAGGGGGGCCCGACGAGCAGTACTTC
CASVGGGPDEQYF
>TRBJ1-5|.|TRBV2|.
TGTGCCAGCAGTGAAGAAGGGACCAATCAGCCCCAGCATTTT
CASSEEGTNQPQHF
>TRBJ2-2|.|TRBV10-3|.
TGTGCCAGCAGTCACGACATCACCGGGGAGCTGTTTTTT
CASSHDITGELFF
>TRBJ2-7|TRBD1|TRBV6-5|.
TGTGCCAGCAGTTACGGGACAGGGAGCACCATCAGCTCCTACGAGCAGTACTTC
CASSYGTGSTISSYEQYF
>TRBJ2-7|.|TRBV18|few
TGTGCCAGCTCACCACGCTTTAACTCCTACGAGCAGTACTTC
CASSPRFNSYEQYF
>TRBJ2-2|.|TRBV7-9|few
TGTGCCAGCAGTTGGGGGACCGGGGAGCTGTTTTTT
CASSWGTGELFF
>TRBJ1-4|TRBD1|TRBV19|.
TGTGCCAGTAGTGTCCGGGACAGTTCCGAGTGGCATGAAAAACTGTTTTTT
CASSVRDSSEWHEKLFF
>TRBJ2-5|.|TRBV12-5|.
TGTGCCAGCAGTTGGGCACAAGAGACCCAGTACTTC
CASSWAQETQYF
>TRBJ1-6|TRBD1|TRBV7-2|.
TGTGCCAGCAGTCACCAAACCGGGACAGGGGGATCACCCCTCCACTTT
CASSHQTGTGGSPLHF
>TRBJ2-7|.|TRBV2|.
TGTGCCGGGGGGAGGACCTCCTACGAGCAGTACTTC
CAGGRTSYEQYF
>TRBJ2-2|.|TRBV2|.
TGTGCCAGCAGCCCGATTCCCGGGCCCAGGACGAACACCGGGGAGCTGTTTTTT
CASSPIPGPRTNTGELFF
>TRBJ2-3|.|TRBV5-1|few
TGCGCCAGCAGCTTGGAGCAGGGGGGGGATACGCAGTATTTT
CASSLEQGGDTQYF
>TRBJ1-5|.|TRBV19|many
TGTGCCAGTAGTAACAGGGCCTGGCAGCCCCAGCATTTT
CASSNRAWQPQHF
>TRBJ2-5|.|TRBV12-3/TRBV12-4|many
TGTGCCAGCAGTTTCACAGGGATGCCGGAGACCCAGTACTTC
CASSFTGMPETQYF
>TRBJ2-7|.|TRBV12-3/TRBV12-4|once
TGTGCCAGCAGTAGTGCTAGCTTCCACGAGCAGTACTTC
CASSSASFHEQYF
>TRBJ2-2|.|TRBV6-6|.
TGTGCCAGCAGGTCTCCAGATTTGAACACCGGGGAGCTGTTTTTT
CASRSPDLNTGELFF
>TRBJ2-7|.|TRBV10-2|.
TGTGCCAGCAGTGGTACGGTTAAACCATCCTACGAGCAGTACTTC
CASSGTVKPSYEQYF
>TRBJ1-2|TRBD1|TRBV5-1|.
TGCGCCAGCAGCTCTACTCCGGGACAGGGCTATGGCTACACCTTC
CASSSTPGQGYGYTF
>TRBJ2-2|.|TRBV7-8|few
TGTGCCAGCAGCTTAGGGCCGTGGAACACCGGGGAGTTGTTTTTT
CASSLGPWNTGELFF
>TRBJ2-5|TRBD2|TRBV7-6|.
TGTGCCAGCAGCGCGGGAGGCCAAGAGACCCAGTACTTC
CASSAGGQETQYF
>TRBJ1-5|.|TRBV10-3|many
TGTGCCATCAGTGAGGCCACCGGGGGCTTCCAGCCCCAGCATTTT
CAISEATGGFQPQHF
>TRBJ2-2|.|TRBV12-3/TRBV12-4|few
TGTGCCAGCAGTTTGCCGGGGGCGAACACCGGGGAGCTGTTTTTT
CASSLPGANTGELFF
>TRBJ2-7|.|TRBV9|.
TGTGCCAGCAGCGTACTCCGGGCAGCCTCCTACGAGCAGTACTTC
CASSVLRAASYEQYF